The 14 T cell receptor beta chains below were found in one sample sequenced in a study of identical twins. Via MiXCR, TCRdb re-called the 5' RACE reads, giving one row per CDR3 protein. The table has about 570,000 distinct CDR3 sequences, 9% to 10% seen once. This sample also appeared in a second study, on yellow fever vaccine responses in identical twins.

Sample: PBMCs. The source is a woman aged 18 to 35 in good health.

V usage is TRBV29-1 and J usage is TRBJ2-3, with TRBD2 as a possible D gene (5 bases). V lost 4 bases, J lost 5 bases, and 19 bases lay in between. The CDR3 has 15 residues. Germline V gene lookup returns CDR1 SQVTM and CDR2 ANQGSEA. This chain's CDR3 is CSVAARQTIQDTQYF. CDR3 nucleotides: TGCAGCGTTGCGGCCCGCCAGACTATCCAAGATACGCAGTATTTT.

The chain couples TRBV11-2 to TRBJ2-4; no clear D. Germline assignment: CDR1 SGHAT and CDR2 FQNNGV. The CDR3 spans 13 residues. With 1 base removed from V and 5 bases from J, the gap between germline ends came to 6 bases. CDR3 DNA: TGTGCCAGCAGCTTAGCCCTTCAAAACATTCAGTACTTC. Amino acid sequence: CASSLALQNIQYF.

The chain uses TRBV6-2 or TRBV6-3 and TRBJ2-5, with a weak D call TRBD2 (5 bases). The CDR3 length is 17 residues. Germline assignment: CDR1 MNHEY and CDR2 SVGEGT. V was shortened by 2 bases and J by 0 bases, with 16 bases between the two germline ends. As DNA, the CDR3 is TGTGCCAGCAGTTACCCGGATGGAGGAAAACACCAAGAGACCCAGTACTTC. Protein product: CASSYPDGGKHQETQYF.

CDR3 in amino acids: CATKPRGLEDTQYF. The CDR3 DNA follows: TGTGCCACCAAACCCCGGGGGCTTGAAGATACGCAGTATTTT. This chain links TRBV12-3 or TRBV12-4 with TRBJ2-3, with D perhaps matching TRBD1 or TRBD2 (6 bases each). V was cut by 10 bases and J by 5 bases, with 19 bases left in between. The CDR3 has 14 residues.

CDR3 sequence (DNA): TGTGCCAGCCGGGGTTTGCTGGGGTACGAGCAGTACTTC. This translates into CASRGLLGYEQYF. The chain recombines TRBV2 with TRBJ2-7, with D maybe TRBD2 (5 bases). V was trimmed by 8 bases and J by 4 bases, leaving 15 bases between them. CDR3 length equals 13 residues. The germline gives CDR1 SNHLY, CDR2 FYNNEI.

This sequence joins TRBV12-3 or TRBV12-4 and TRBJ2-7; 8 bases line up with TRBD2. The J segment lost 2 bases and the V segment lost 5 bases, leaving 2 bases of the junction unmatched. This CDR3 is built from 13 residues. CDR3 nucleotides: TGTGCCAGCAGTACGGGAGGGCCCTACGAGCAGTACTTC. Protein: CASSTGGPYEQYF.

The chain uses TRBV7-9 and TRBJ2-2, with no clear D. Germline V gene sequence: CDR1 SEHNR, CDR2 FQNEAQ (reference sequence). There are 14 residues in the CDR3. Trimming took 4 bases from V and 1 from J, leaving 7 bases between them. The CDR3 DNA reads TGTGCCAGCAGCTGGCAGGAGAACACCGGGGAGCTGTTTTTT. It yields the protein CASSWQENTGELFF.

The J gene is TRBJ2-6, the V gene TRBV10-3, with 10 positions matching TRBD1. J was trimmed by 0 bases and V by 2 bases; bases with no gene match: 1. Germline lookup yields CDR1 ENHRY and CDR2 SYGVKD. This CDR3 is 17 amino acids long. DNA for the CDR3: TGTGCCATCAGTGAGCGACAGGGGGCCTCTGGGGCCAACGTCCTGACTTTC. Translation gives CAISERQGASGANVLTF.

This clonotype appeared a few times. The chain combines TRBV2 with TRBJ2-7; TRBD1 matches at 9 bases. V lost 6 bases to trimming and J lost 0 bases; unmatched junction nucleotides: 9. Germline CDR1 reads SNHLY; CDR2 reads FYNNEI. The CDR3 has 16 amino acids. The chain's CDR3 is CASSAGTGSLSYEQYF. The CDR3 DNA reads TGTGCCAGCAGCGCCGGGACAGGGAGTCTCTCCTACGAGCAGTACTTC.

This clonotype showed up just a few times. This chain connects TRBV15 to TRBJ2-7; D unresolved. V was trimmed by 4 bases and J by 2 bases, leaving 9 bases between them. The CDR3 has 13 residues. Germline V gene lookup returns CDR1 LNHNV and CDR2 YYDKDF (reference sequence). The CDR3 sequence: CATSTTVTYEQYF. The CDR3 bases are TGTGCCACCAGCACGACTGTAACCTACGAGCAGTACTTC.

This clonotype was counted at least ten times. The rearrangement joins TRBV5-1 to TRBJ2-1, with a tentative D call TRBD2 (5 bases). Trimming left V 6 bases short and J 5 bases short, with 15 bases between. Germline V lookup: CDR1 SGHRS, CDR2 YFSETQ. The CDR3 runs to 14 residues. The CDR3 DNA follows: TGCGCCAGCACGGACGAGGGTGCTGACAATGAGCAGTTCTTC. Its protein product is CASTDEGADNEQFF.

This clonotype came up many times. The V gene is TRBV7-9, the J gene TRBJ2-7, with TRBD2 identical over 8 bases. V trimming: 4 bases; J trimming: 0 bases; junction bases outside the gene matches: 5. The CDR3 runs to 15 residues. Germline values: CDR1 SEHNR, CDR2 FQNEAQ (reference sequence). This CDR3 reads CASSSLAGSSYEQYF. CDR3 coding DNA: TGTGCCAGCAGCTCCTTAGCGGGATCCTCCTACGAGCAGTACTTC.

Many counts were recorded for this clonotype. The chain is built from TRBV10-3 and TRBJ1-2; no definite D call. Germline V CDR1 and CDR2: ENHRY, SYGVKD. Trimming pared 0 bases from V and 2 bases from J, leaving 1 base between. The CDR3 extends over 12 amino acids. CDR3 protein: CAISESNYGYTF. CDR3 bases: TGTGCCATCAGTGAGTCAAACTATGGCTACACCTTC.

This clonotype was counted many times. The chain is built from TRBV20-1 and TRBJ2-1; the D gene is possibly TRBD2 (5 bases). The germline CDR1 and CDR2 sequences are DFQATT and SNEGSKA (reference sequence). The V end was cut by 3 bases, the J end by 6 bases, with 9 bases between. The CDR3 has 12 residues. The CDR3 nucleotides read TGCAGTGCTAGCAGAGGGCCCAATGAGCAGTTCTTC. Translation: CSASRGPNEQFF.